This T cell receptor (beta chain) was recorded in a study of shared clonotypes between healthy human individuals. Turning to the study itself: The cohort comprised a couple of women and a few men. Their ages spanned 18 to 49 years. Per-donor plates numbered three CD4 naive, three CD4 memory, two CD8 naive and one CD8 memory. Findings of the study overall: The low donor count limited represented genetic and exposure-history diversity.

Genomic DNA from each subset was divided evenly over several immunoSEQ plates. Profiling relied on immunoSEQ multiplex PCR, and the TCRdb table lists in-frame clones only, not all of them. The sample lists over 950,000 clones; about 72% were seen once. Germline CDR1 is SGHTA and CDR2 is FQGNSA. Trimming removed 5 bases from V and 4 bases from J; junction bases left unmatched: 10. The CDR3 has 16 residues. A remark on this clone: Its antigen is as yet unknown.

This receptor was identified in a man aged 18 to 29 in good health. Some clones in this sample may be carry-over from other donors' samples. J is TRBJ1-2 and V is TRBV7-2; the match to TRBD1 covers 10 bases. The specimen sequenced was memory CD4+ T cells from PBMCs. Subset specified: CD45RA-negative fraction. CDR3 nucleotide sequence: TGTGCCAGCAGCCCCAGGGGACAGGGGATGTCCTATGGCTACACCTTC. Translating it yields CASSPRGQGMSYGYTF.